The subject of this entry is one TCR beta chain. Its cognate antigen is unknown. The CDR3 runs 13 residues. Germline V CDR1 and CDR2: MNHNY, SVGAGI (reference sequence). With 2 bases removed from V and 7 bases from J, the gap between germline ends came to 9 bases. The data belong to a study of cytomegalovirus exposure and HLA in healthy donors. Points from the study as a whole: Later findings reportedly placed an Asian-associated ancestry cluster below the approximately 670-donor mean for N-insertions.

The PCR used 60 Vbeta and 13 Jbeta primers. The protocol was immunoSEQ multiplex PCR, while the TCRdb copy is restricted to in-frame clones and leaves out a portion. The profile shows tens of thousands of clones, 80% to 90% of them singletons. V usage is TRBV6-6 and J usage is TRBJ2-4; TRBD2 might be the D (5 bases). Source material: PBMCs. The receptor's source is a woman aged 25 to 45 in good health and CMV-seronegative. The CDR3, as DNA: TGTGCCAGCAGTTACATCTGGGAGAACATTCAGTACTTC. Its translation is CASSYIWENIQYF.